The rows below give T cell receptor beta chains drawn from one sample of a study of blood T cell repertoires in COVID-19. Sequencing was performed with immunoSEQ multiplex PCR; in TCRdb, only in-frame clones are kept and a portion is missing. The data show roughly 170,000 clones, 84% seen once. Sample: peripheral blood. All receptors derive from a human donor in a cohort sampled during active COVID-19. Both conserved end residues are part of each CDR3. D genes are given only for firm matches. Size tells how often a clone was seen (once, few, many) or the class of an expanded clone, and some rows leave it out.

V	J	length	D	size	DNA	CDR3
TRBV18	TRBJ2-7	17	NA	once	TGTGCCAGCTCACGGGGGGACAGACTCTCCCCGATATACGAGCAGTACTTC	CASSRGDRLSPIYEQYF
TRBV6-2/TRBV6-3	TRBJ2-1	16	TRBD2	NA	TGTGCCAGCAGTTACCGGCCTAGCGGGGGGGCGCATGAGCAGTTCTTC	CASSYRPSGGAHEQFF
TRBV14	TRBJ2-1	14	TRBD1	once	TGTGCCAGCAGCCAATGGACAGGTTACAATGAGCAGTTCTTC	CASSQWTGYNEQFF
TRBV19	TRBJ2-2	18	NA	NA	TGTGCCAGTAGTATAGATCGGGGGGCACAAACGAACACCGGGGAGCTGTTTTTT	CASSIDRGAQTNTGELFF
TRBV6-1	TRBJ1-5	13	NA	NA	TGTGCCAGCAGTGATTGGGAGTTCCAGCCCCAGCATTTT	CASSDWEFQPQHF
TRBV4-1	TRBJ2-7	14	NA	NA	TGCGCCAGCAGCCAAGGCTCAGGGAAATACGAGCAGTACTTC	CASSQGSGKYEQYF
TRBV6-5	TRBJ2-7	13	TRBD1	NA	TGTGCCAGCAGAGTGGGACAGACCTACGAGCAGTACTTC	CASRVGQTYEQYF
TRBV29-1	TRBJ2-7	12	TRBD1	NA	TGCAGCGTCAGCCAGGGGGCGGGGGAGCAGTACTTC	CSVSQGAGEQYF
TRBV5-1	TRBJ1-4	18	TRBD1	once	TGCGCCAGCAGCTCTTCCGGGACAGGGGATGCAACTAATGAAAAACTGTTTTTT	CASSSSGTGDATNEKLFF
TRBV5-1	TRBJ2-1	15	NA	NA	TGCGCCAGCAGCTTTCGGACAGAGACCTACAATGAGCAGTTCTTC	CASSFRTETYNEQFF
TRBV6-1	TRBJ2-7	15	NA	NA	TGTGCCAGCAGTGAAGCGCTGGACAGATTCTACGAGCAGTACTTC	CASSEALDRFYEQYF
TRBV3-1/TRBV3-2	TRBJ1-4	16	NA	NA	TGTGCCAGCAGCCAGTCTAACGTTGCAACTAATGAAAAACTGTTTTTT	CASSQSNVATNEKLFF
TRBV11-1	TRBJ2-5	15	TRBD1	NA	TGTGCCAGCAGCCCACTGACAGGGGTAGTGCAGACCCAGTACTTC	CASSPLTGVVQTQYF
TRBV5-4	TRBJ1-6	17	TRBD1	NA	TGTGCCAGCAGCCCGGGACAGGCTGCCCTAGGGTATTCACCCCTCCACTTT	CASSPGQAALGYSPLHF
TRBV27	TRBJ1-1	15	TRBD1	NA	TGTGCCAGCAGTTTCATACAGGGGGCAGACACTGAAGCTTTCTTT	CASSFIQGADTEAFF
TRBV3-1/TRBV3-2	TRBJ1-1	15	NA	NA	TGTGCCAGCAGCCAAGGGGGCGGGGAGAACACTGAAGCTTTCTTT	CASSQGGGENTEAFF
TRBV6-6	TRBJ2-5	14	NA	NA	TGTGCCAGCAGGAGACAGTCAGGCCAAGAGACCCAGTACTTC	CASRRQSGQETQYF
TRBV20-1	TRBJ2-1	14	NA	NA	TGCAGTGCTAGTTTCGGGACACGGGCCAATGAGCAGTTCTTC	CSASFGTRANEQFF
TRBV5-4	TRBJ1-2	13	NA	NA	TGTGCCAGCAGCTTGAGGGGAAGCTATGGCTACACCTTC	CASSLRGSYGYTF
TRBV19	TRBJ1-5	15	NA	NA	TGTGCCAGTAGTATAACAGGGCCTAGCAATCAGCCCCAGCATTTT	CASSITGPSNQPQHF
TRBV20-1	TRBJ2-1	11	NA	NA	TGCAGTGTACAGACAGTCCATGAGCAGTTCTTC	CSVQTVHEQFF
TRBV7-3	TRBJ2-2	15	NA	few	TGTGCCAGCAGCCCCAACCCCAGGGGCCACGGGGAGCTGTTTTTT	CASSPNPRGHGELFF
TRBV5-8	TRBJ1-3	14	NA	NA	TGTGCCAGTTCGCCCAGGGGCTCTGGAAACACCATATATTTT	CASSPRGSGNTIYF
TRBV9	TRBJ2-1	15	NA	NA	TGTGCCAGCAGAACCTCAGGGGCCCAGTACAATGAGCAGTTCTTC	CASRTSGAQYNEQFF
TRBV12-3/TRBV12-4	TRBJ1-5	13	NA	NA	TGTGCCAGCAGTTCCAGTAGCAATCAGCCCCAGCATTTT	CASSSSSNQPQHF
TRBV7-9	TRBJ1-3	16	NA	once	TGTGCCAGCAGCTTATTGCAGGGAACCTCTGGAAACACCATATATTTT	CASSLLQGTSGNTIYF
TRBV5-1	TRBJ1-2	15	NA	NA	TGCGCCAGCAGCGATTTGGCAGGGTCTAACTATGGCTACACCTTC	CASSDLAGSNYGYTF
TRBV3-1/TRBV3-2	TRBJ1-2	15	NA	many	TGTGCCAGCAGCCCGTGGGGGCAGGACGGAGATGGCTACACCTTC	CASSPWGQDGDGYTF
TRBV20-1	TRBJ2-7	11	NA	NA	TGCAGTGCTAGACGGGATTACGAGCAGTACTTC	CSARRDYEQYF
TRBV7-9	TRBJ1-6	14	NA	NA	TGTGCCAGCAGCTTCGGACAGAGGAATTCACCCCTCCACTTT	CASSFGQRNSPLHF
TRBV7-2	TRBJ1-6	15	TRBD1	NA	TGTGCCAGCACCTGGGCGGACAGGGGTAGTTCACCCCTCCACTTT	CASTWADRGSSPLHF
TRBV9	TRBJ2-1	20	TRBD2	NA	TGTGCCAGCAGCGCTCTCAGACTAGCGGGGGGGCAGGGCAGAGACAATGAGCAGTTCTTC	CASSALRLAGGQGRDNEQFF
TRBV5-4	TRBJ2-1	17	TRBD2	NA	TGTGCCAGCAGCCGGAGGTCTAGCGGGGGAGACTACAATGAGCAGTTCTTC	CASSRRSSGGDYNEQFF
TRBV11-2	TRBJ2-7	16	TRBD1	NA	TGTGCCAGCAGCAAGAGGACAGGTCCTTCCCCTTACGAGCAGTACTTC	CASSKRTGPSPYEQYF
TRBV18	TRBJ1-4	16	TRBD1	NA	TGTGCCAGCTCACCACGGAAGACAGGGTGGGGTGAAAAACTGTTTTTT	CASSPRKTGWGEKLFF
TRBV7-9	TRBJ2-1	16	NA	NA	TGTGCCAGCAGCTTAGCGCTTCGCGGGGCTTACAATGAGCAGTTCTTC	CASSLALRGAYNEQFF
TRBV2	TRBJ1-2	17	TRBD1	NA	TGTGCCAGCAGTTTTCAACCTTCCGGGACAGCTTCGGGTGGCTACACCTTC	CASSFQPSGTASGGYTF
TRBV10-1	TRBJ1-2	12	NA	NA	TGCGCCAGCAGACCTAGGGGTCATGGCTACACCTTC	CASRPRGHGYTF
TRBV19	TRBJ2-1	16	TRBD1	once	TGTGCCAGTAGTATAATAGGGGGCTCCTCCTACAATGAGCAGTTCTTC	CASSIIGGSSYNEQFF
TRBV19	TRBJ1-1	16	NA	NA	TGTGCCAGTAGTGCGAGGGGGTTCACAGAGAACACTGAAGCTTTCTTT	CASSARGFTENTEAFF
TRBV30	TRBJ1-2	17	NA	NA	TGTGCCTGGAGTGTATTAGGCCCCCGGACAATAAACTATGGCTACACCTTC	CAWSVLGPRTINYGYTF
TRBV9	TRBJ2-1	15	NA	NA	TGTGCCAGCAGCGTAGAAGTTGAGGGTACCGATGAGCAGTTCTTC	CASSVEVEGTDEQFF
TRBV27	TRBJ2-1	12	NA	NA	TGTGCCAGCAGTTCAAACTACAATGAGCAGTTCTTC	CASSSNYNEQFF
TRBV3-1/TRBV3-2	TRBJ2-1	13	NA	NA	TGTGCCAGCAGCCTAGCGGCCCACAATGAGCAGTTCTTC	CASSLAAHNEQFF